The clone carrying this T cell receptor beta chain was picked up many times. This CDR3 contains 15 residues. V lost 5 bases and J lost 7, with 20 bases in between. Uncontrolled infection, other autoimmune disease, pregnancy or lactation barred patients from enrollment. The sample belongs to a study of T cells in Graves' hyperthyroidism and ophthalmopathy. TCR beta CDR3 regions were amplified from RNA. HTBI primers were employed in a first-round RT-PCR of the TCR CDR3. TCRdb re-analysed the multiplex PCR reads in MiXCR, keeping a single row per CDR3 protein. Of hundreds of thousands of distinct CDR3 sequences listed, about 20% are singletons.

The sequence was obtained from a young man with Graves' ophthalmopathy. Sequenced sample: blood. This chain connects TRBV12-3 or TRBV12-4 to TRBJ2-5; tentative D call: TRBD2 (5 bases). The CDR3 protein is CASSPLESAVGTQYF. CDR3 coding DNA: TGTGCCAGCAGTCCCTTGGAATCAGCGGTCGGGACCCAGTACTTC.